This T cell receptor (beta chain) emerged from a study of blood T cell repertoires in COVID-19. Looking at the study overall: The United States, Italy and Spain supplied acute and convalescent COVID-19 samples. Sample material is recorded as cDNA or gDNA derived from T cells, B-cell-depleted T cells, or PBMCs.

Original handling: Estimated nucleated cell counts came from reference gene primer amplification. The table came from immunoSEQ multiplex PCR; TCRdb's copy has only in-frame clones and leaves some out. V and J calls and clone size come straight from that table; D and trimming were deduced from the DNA. The sample records 280,000 or so clones, around four fifths being singletons. The source is a woman aged 50 to 65 who had recovered from COVID-19. Material for sequencing was peripheral blood.

The CDR3 region is CATSPSGQETQYF. The CDR3 DNA reads TGTGCCACCTCGCCGTCCGGCCAAGAGACCCAGTACTTC. This chain uses TRBV7-3 with TRBJ2-5; D not certain. The CDR3 consists of 13 residues. Germline values: CDR1 SGHTA, CDR2 FQGTGA. Trimming pared 10 bases from V and 1 base from J, leaving 13 bases between.